The 26 T cell receptor beta chains below come from one sample, sequenced in a study of T cell repertoires in cytomegalovirus infection. From the reads, TCRdb called clonotypes with MiXCR, one entry per CDR3 protein. The sample holds approximately 200,000 distinct CDR3 sequences, approximately 22% seen once. The sequenced sample consisted of CD8+ T cells from PBMCs. The source is a human donor in good health (CMV status not recorded). Some clones in this sample may be carry-over from other donors' samples.

The chain employs TRBV29-1 and TRBJ2-7, with TRBD2 identical over 7 bases. There are 12 residues in the CDR3. With V trimmed by 0 bases and J by 4 bases, 0 bases remained unmatched. Germline CDR1 SQVTM, CDR2 ANQGSEA. CDR3 residues: CSVEEAGYEQYF. Here the CDR3 DNA reads TGCAGCGTTGAAGAAGCGGGATACGAGCAGTACTTC.

This clonotype was detected ten times or more. In DNA, the CDR3 is TGTGCCAGCAGCATAACAGGGTATCGAGAGACCCAGTACTTC. This encodes CASSITGYRETQYF. This sequence joins TRBV7-8 and TRBJ2-5, with a possible D match to TRBD1 (6 bases). V lost 5 bases, J lost 4 bases, and 14 bases lay in between. This CDR3 spans 14 amino acids. Per the germline V gene, CDR1 is SGHVS and CDR2 is FQNEAQ.

This chain links TRBV7-4 with TRBJ1-1; D perhaps matches TRBD1 (5 bases). CDR1 SGHVT and CDR2 SQSDAQ come from the germline V gene. The CDR3 contains 14 residues. V was trimmed by 1 base and J by 5 bases, leaving 11 bases between them. In nucleotides, the CDR3 is TGTGCCAGCAGCTTAGAGGAAAGGGGAACTGAAGCTTTCTTT. It encodes CASSLEERGTEAFF.

To note about this clonotype: A single base separates this from a much larger clone, so it may be a read error. The chain employs TRBV12-3 or TRBV12-4 and TRBJ1-6; 7 bases are shared with TRBD1. The CDR3 is made up of 13 amino acids. V dropped 6 bases and J dropped 9; count of bases not matched to a gene: 5. CDR3 nucleotide sequence: TGTGCCAGCAGCCGGACAGGAACTTCACCCCTCCACTTT. Translated: CASSRTGTSPLHF.

The chain carries TRBV19 and TRBJ1-1; weak D call: TRBD1 (6 bases). This CDR3 has 14 amino acids. With 2 bases removed from V and 6 bases from J, the gap between germline ends came to 13 bases. Per germline, CDR1 LNHDA and CDR2 SQIVND (reference sequence). CDR3 loop: CASSIRRGGPEAFF. The CDR3 nucleotides read TGTGCCAGTAGTATACGCCGGGGGGGGCCTGAAGCTTTCTTT.

The V and J genes are TRBV7-9 and TRBJ2-6; 9 bases are a match to TRBD1. V gave up 1 base and J gave up 4 bases; unmatched junction bases: 5. The CDR3 runs to 17 residues. From germline, CDR1 is SEHNR and CDR2 FQNEAQ (reference sequence). CDR3: CASSLVGQGIGANVLTF. Here the CDR3 DNA reads TGTGCCAGCAGCTTAGTGGGACAGGGAATCGGGGCCAACGTCCTGACTTTC.

A note on this clonotype: At one end the junction does not follow the germline gene, possibly because of a read error. This rearrangement joins TRBV4-1 to TRBJ2-3, with TRBD2 as a possible D gene (5 bases). The CDR3 covers 16 residues. Germline V gene sequence: CDR1 MGHRA, CDR2 YSYEKL. The CDR3 bases are TGCGTCAGCAGCCAAGAATTGGGGAGTAGCACAGATACGCAGTATTTT. Residues: CVSSQELGSSTDTQYF.

Comment on this clonotype: A read error may produce the germline difference seen at one junction end. The rearrangement uses TRBV27 and TRBJ2-7; D perhaps matches TRBD1 (6 bases). CDR3 size: 13 residues. Germline CDR1 is MNHEY and CDR2 is SMNVEV (reference sequence). The DNA for the CDR3 is TGTGCCAGTAGTTACGGGACAACCTACGAGCAGTACTTC. Translated, it gives CASSYGTTYEQYF.

The table lists this clonotype with a few counts. The chain couples TRBV7-9 to TRBJ2-7; 8 nucleotides agree with TRBD1. The ends lost 4 bases at V and 4 bases at J; junction bases unmatched: 18. Germline V lookup: CDR1 SEHNR, CDR2 FQNEAQ (reference sequence). The CDR3 length is 18 residues. The CDR3: CASSSTRISGGELYEQYF. Written as DNA, the CDR3 is TGTGCCAGCAGCTCGACGCGTATTTCAGGGGGCGAACTTTACGAGCAGTACTTC.

V usage is TRBV10-3 and J usage is TRBJ1-2; 10 bases map to TRBD1. Germline V gene sequence: CDR1 ENHRY, CDR2 SYGVKD. This CDR3 has 17 amino acids. J lost 3 bases, V lost 7 bases, and 14 bases had no gene match. The CDR3 DNA sequence: TGTGCCATCAAGCCGACAGGGGGCCCTCATCTTGACTATGGCTACACCTTC. Its translation is CAIKPTGGPHLDYGYTF.

The table lists this clonotype with many counts. V usage is TRBV7-2 and J usage is TRBJ2-2; D is unclear. Trimming shortened V by 0 bases and J by 6 bases, and 5 bases separated the two germline ends. The V gene's germline CDR1 is SGHTA and CDR2 FQGNSA. CDR3 length: 13 amino acids. The chain's CDR3 is CASSLAPAGELFF. The CDR3 DNA reads as TGTGCCAGCAGCTTAGCGCCCGCCGGGGAGCTGTTTTTT. Using reference TRBV7-2 and TRBJ2-2 for the parts outside the CDR3, the full variable domain is GAGVSQSPSNKVTEKGKDVELRCDPISGHTALYWYRQSLGQGLEFLIYFQGNSAPDKSGLPSDRFSAERTGGSVSTLTIQRTQQEDSAVYLCASSLAPAGELFFGEGSRLTVL.

A few counts support this clonotype. J is TRBJ2-7 and V is TRBV29-1; D may be TRBD1 (6 bases). This CDR3 region has 13 residues. Trimming removed 3 bases from V and 1 base from J, with 10 bases in between. Germline V gene data show CDR1 as SQVTM and CDR2 as ANQGSEA. The CDR3 here is CSVEWQGSYEQYF. DNA for the CDR3: TGCAGCGTTGAGTGGCAGGGGTCCTACGAGCAGTACTTC.

There are a few counts of this clonotype. CDR3 DNA: TGTGCCAGCAGTTCCGACAGGTCCAGGGGTGGCTACACCTTC. Residues: CASSSDRSRGGYTF. The V and J genes are TRBV28 and TRBJ1-2, with D perhaps TRBD1 (6 bases). In germline, CDR1 is MDHEN, CDR2 SYDVKM. Trimming pared 4 bases from V and 7 bases from J, leaving 16 bases between. The CDR3 has 14 amino acids.

The chain combines TRBV5-1 with TRBJ2-1; TRBD1 might be the D (6 bases). CDR3 length: 14 residues. The V gene lost 3 bases and the J gene lost 7 bases, with 14 bases spanning the gap. Germline loops: CDR1 SGHRS, CDR2 YFSETQ. The CDR3 sequence is CASSSRDKENEQFF. The CDR3 bases are TGCGCCAGCAGCTCCCGGGACAAGGAGAATGAGCAGTTCTTC.

This clonotype was detected a few times. V usage is TRBV7-9 and J usage is TRBJ1-1; possibly TRBD1 for D (5 bases). The germline V gene encodes CDR1 SEHNR and CDR2 FQNEAQ (reference sequence). The CDR3 has 14 amino acids. Trimming took off 5 bases at V and 3 bases at J, with 13 bases between the two ends. The CDR3 loop is CASSRGDGYTEAFF. CDR3 DNA: TGTGCCAGCAGCCGGGGGGACGGATACACTGAAGCTTTCTTT.

In this sample, this clonotype turned up a few times. The rearrangement links TRBV7-2 to TRBJ2-7; D gene ambiguous. The V gene lost 1 base and the J gene lost 12 bases, with 10 bases spanning the gap. The CDR3 has 11 amino acids. Germline loops: CDR1 SGHTA, CDR2 FQGNSA. CDR3 sequence reads: CASSLGTPLYF. The CDR3 DNA reads TGTGCCAGCAGCTTAGGGACCCCCCTGTACTTC.

The V and J genes are TRBV6-2 or TRBV6-3 and TRBJ2-2, with a tentative D call TRBD2 (6 bases). The CDR3 has 15 residues. Per the germline V gene, CDR1 is MNHEY and CDR2 is SVGEGT. Trimming took off 0 bases at V and 7 bases at J, with 12 bases between the two ends. CDR3: CASSYSELAGGELFF. The DNA of the CDR3 is TGTGCCAGCAGTTACTCCGAACTAGCTGGCGGGGAGCTGTTTTTT.

This clonotype was counted ten times or more. J is TRBJ2-1 and V is TRBV7-8; 7 positions agree with TRBD1. Looked up from germline, CDR1 is SGHVS and CDR2 is FQNEAQ. After removal of 3 bases from V and 0 bases from J, the junction contained 11 bases not matched to a gene. The CDR3 runs 18 residues. In nucleotides, the CDR3 is TGTGCCAGCAGCTTCCCGATAGCCGGGACAGACTCCTACAATGAGCAGTTCTTC. It codes for CASSFPIAGTDSYNEQFF.

The V and J genes are TRBV4-1 and TRBJ2-1, with a possible D match to TRBD1 (5 bases). Trimming left V 4 bases short and J 5 bases short, with 12 bases between. CDR1 MGHRA and CDR2 YSYEKL come from the germline V gene. CDR3 size: 14 residues. Here the CDR3 DNA reads TGCGCCAGCAGCCCCAGGGTGGGGAACAATGAGCAGTTCTTC. This translates into CASSPRVGNNEQFF.

The chain links TRBV7-9 to TRBJ2-1; 8 bases line up with TRBD2. There are 15 residues in the CDR3. V was pared by 6 bases and J by 2 bases, with 6 bases of the junction left unmatched. CDR1 is SEHNR and CDR2 is FQNEAQ in the germline V gene (reference sequence). The CDR3 DNA follows: TGTGCCAGCAGTTCGGGGGGGCCTCCCTACAATGAGCAGTTCTTC. Its translation is CASSSGGPPYNEQFF.

This clonotype appeared many times. The J gene is TRBJ1-3, the V gene TRBV7-8, with a possible D match to TRBD1 (6 bases). Deletions cut 4 bases from V and 0 bases from J, with 13 bases between. Germline loops: CDR1 SGHVS, CDR2 FQNEAQ. The CDR3 contains 16 residues. The CDR3, as DNA: TGTGCCAGCAGCTCGTACAGGGAAGACTCTGGAAACACCATATATTTT. This gives the protein CASSSYREDSGNTIYF.

This clonotype was counted at least ten times. The V call is TRBV11-2, the J call TRBJ2-7; D may correspond to TRBD1 or TRBD2 (6 bases each). V was shortened by 5 bases and J by 2 bases, with 13 bases between the two germline ends. Germline V CDR1 and CDR2: SGHAT, FQNNGV. This CDR3 has 14 amino acids. CDR3 amino acids: CASSPGDNPYEQYF. The CDR3 region has the DNA TGTGCCAGCAGCCCGGGGGACAATCCCTACGAGCAGTACTTC.

The chain is built from TRBV19 and TRBJ1-5; D not certain. CDR1 and CDR2 from the germline V gene are LNHDA and SQIVND (reference sequence). The CDR3 contains 15 residues. The V end lost 4 bases, the J end lost 0 bases, and 10 bases lay between the germline ends. CDR3 coding DNA: TGTGCCAGTAGTAAGACCGACTATAGCAATCAGCCCCAGCATTTT. Protein product: CASSKTDYSNQPQHF.

By share, this clonotype counts as medium-sized. The chain has TRBV12-3 or TRBV12-4 and TRBJ1-6; D unclear. Deletions cut 2 bases from V and 10 bases from J, with 9 bases between. This CDR3 contains 13 residues. As DNA, the CDR3 is TGTGCCAGCAGTTTACGTTCGAGATCACCCCTCCACTTT. It is translated as CASSLRSRSPLHF.

CDR3 protein: CASSYGAGELFF. The CDR3, as DNA: TGTGCCAGCAGTTACGGCGCCGGGGAGCTGTTTTTT. V and J are TRBV27 and TRBJ2-2; D is uncertain. Deletions cut 4 bases from V and 6 bases from J, with 6 bases between. Germline V gene lookup returns CDR1 MNHEY and CDR2 SMNVEV (reference sequence). The CDR3 has 12 residues.

This clonotype was detected only a few times. This rearrangement joins TRBV25-1 to TRBJ1-1; TRBD1 is a possible D gene (6 bases). Germline CDR1 and CDR2: MGHDK and SYGVNS. The CDR3 runs to 15 residues. Trimming pared 3 bases from V and 3 bases from J, leaving 14 bases between. As DNA, the CDR3 is TGTGCCAGCAGTGAGGCGGTGGGGGGCTACACTGAAGCTTTCTTT. This codes for CASSEAVGGYTEAFF.